This T cell receptor (beta chain) was sequenced in a study of blood T cell repertoires in COVID-19. About the research overall: Acute and convalescent COVID-19 specimens originated in the United States, Italy and Spain.

Produced via immunoSEQ multiplex PCR; TCRdb's table is partial and in-frame only. The repertoire holds approximately 13,000 clones, around 69% seen once, with 20% to 25% in the top ten. The sequenced sample was peripheral blood. The TCR comes from a boy younger than 10 with active or convalescent COVID-19.

This CDR3 is CASSQDRDSYNEQFF. The CDR3 DNA reads as TGCGCCAGCAGCCAAGATCGGGACAGCTACAATGAGCAGTTCTTC. The J gene is TRBJ2-1, the V gene TRBV4-1; 7 bases align to TRBD1. Germline V gene data show CDR1 as MGHRA and CDR2 as YSYEKL. Unmatched junction bases numbered 2, after V lost 0 bases and J lost 3 bases. CDR3 length: 15 residues.